A selection of T cell receptor beta chains follows, all from one sample in a study of cytomegalovirus exposure and HLA in healthy donors. Sequencing used immunoSEQ multiplex PCR; TCRdb keeps in-frame clones, though not all of them. The table records 250,000 to 350,000 clones, roughly 70% of them present only once. Sequencing used PBMCs. The receptor set was obtained from a female donor in good health and CMV-seronegative. CDR3s include the opening cysteine and the closing phenylalanine or tryptophan. The D gene is left open where the match is weak. Clone size, where shown, is once, few, many, or a class for clones that have expanded.

clone_size d_call j_call v_call cdr3_length cdr3_nt cdr3_aa
NA TRBD2 TRBJ2-7 TRBV7-9 15 TGTTCCAGCAGCTTACCCGGACTAGCGGGAGACGAGCAGTACTTC CSSSLPGLAGDEQYF
NA TRBD1 TRBJ2-5 TRBV9 17 TGTGCCAGCAGCGCCCATGGAAGGACAGGGCCCCAAGAGACCCAGTACTTC CASSAHGRTGPQETQYF
NA NA TRBJ2-7 TRBV6-1 13 TGTGCCAGCAGCCCACAGGGTCGGCACGAGCAGTACTTC CASSPQGRHEQYF
NA TRBD1 TRBJ2-2 TRBV27 17 TGTGCCAGCAGTTCCCCGGGACAGGGTTCTCTCAACGGGGAGCTGTTTTTT CASSSPGQGSLNGELFF
NA NA TRBJ2-3 TRBV27 14 TGTGCCAGCAGTTCATTAAGACTCACAGATACGCAGTATTTT CASSSLRLTDTQYF
once TRBD2 TRBJ2-1 TRBV6-5 16 TGTGCCAGCAGTTATTCCGGGACTAACGGATACAATGAGCAGTTCTTC CASSYSGTNGYNEQFF
NA TRBD1 TRBJ2-5 TRBV5-6 15 TGTGCCAGCAGCTATGGACAGGGGGCATCGGAGACCCAGTACTTC CASSYGQGASETQYF
few TRBD1 TRBJ2-1 TRBV28 14 TGTGCCAGCAGTTCGGGACAGGTAGTCCATGAGCAGTTCTTC CASSSGQVVHEQFF
once NA TRBJ1-4 TRBV4-2 17 TGTGCCAGCAGCCCCAGAGGGGCAGGGGCCCATAATGAAAAACTGTTTTTT CASSPRGAGAHNEKLFF
NA NA TRBJ2-1 TRBV4-1 13 TGCGCCAGCAGGTCCACTGAAAACAATGAGCAGTTCTTC CASRSTENNEQFF
NA NA TRBJ2-5 TRBV18 15 TGTGCCAGCTCACCGCAGAAAGGGGTAGGAGAGACCCAGTACTTC CASSPQKGVGETQYF
few TRBD2 TRBJ2-7 TRBV7-2 15 TGTGCCAGCAGCCCACTCGGGGCGGGAGTAACCGAGCAGTACTTC CASSPLGAGVTEQYF
few TRBD1 TRBJ1-4 TRBV6-5 15 TGTGCCAGCAGTAGACAGGGTCGGAGAGGAGAAAAACTGTTTTTT CASSRQGRRGEKLFF
few NA TRBJ2-6 TRBV5-1 16 TGCGCCAGCAGCTTCTTCAGGGATACTGGGGCCAACGTCCTGACTTTC CASSFFRDTGANVLTF
NA NA TRBJ2-1 TRBV11-2 17 TGTGCCAGCAGCTTAACAGGCTCCCCGACGAAGTACAATGAGCAGTTCTTC CASSLTGSPTKYNEQFF
NA NA TRBJ1-2 TRBV6-6 16 TGTGCCAGCAGTTACCCCAGCGGGGGGTATAACTATGGCTACACCTTC CASSYPSGGYNYGYTF
NA TRBD2 TRBJ2-1 TRBV2 16 TGTGCCAGCAGTGAAGGCTCTAGCGGAGCATACAATGAGCAGTTCTTC CASSEGSSGAYNEQFF
NA NA TRBJ1-2 TRBV28 13 TGTGCCAGCATCCGAAGAGCTAACTATGGCTACACCTTC CASIRRANYGYTF
NA TRBD1 TRBJ1-1 TRBV7-7 13 TGTGCTAGCAGCCCCGGGACAGAATACCCGGCTTTCTTT CASSPGTEYPAFF
NA TRBD1 TRBJ1-4 TRBV2 17 TGTGCCAGCAGAGTCGGGACAGGCCCCCGGCGGGATGAAAAACTGTTTTTT CASRVGTGPRRDEKLFF
NA TRBD1 TRBJ2-7 TRBV9 15 TGTGCCAGCAGCCCAGAGGGGACAGGGCCCTACGAGCAGTACTTC CASSPEGTGPYEQYF
NA NA TRBJ1-1 TRBV27 15 TGTGCCAGCAGTTTAGCACCTGAGGTTGGCACTGAAGCTTTCTTT CASSLAPEVGTEAFF
NA NA TRBJ2-1 TRBV7-3 16 TGTGCCAGCAGCCCCTACCGGGCGGGTTACTACAATGAGCAGTTCTTC CASSPYRAGYYNEQFF
NA TRBD1 TRBJ2-7 TRBV5-4 14 TGTGCCAGCAGCTTCGGACAGGTAATCGACGAGCAGTACTTC CASSFGQVIDEQYF
NA TRBD2 TRBJ2-1 TRBV6-1 14 TGTGCCAGCTCGGGACTAGCGGAGTACAATGAGCAGTTCTTC CASSGLAEYNEQFF
NA NA TRBJ1-1 TRBV11-3 14 TGTGCCAGCAGCTTAGGGGCCCAGAACACTGAAGCTTTCTTT CASSLGAQNTEAFF
NA TRBD2 TRBJ2-5 TRBV2 15 TGTGCCAGCAGTGGGGGGACTAAACGTGGGGAGACCCAGTACTTC CASSGGTKRGETQYF
NA NA TRBJ1-5 TRBV27 13 TGTGCCAGCAGTCCAAAGGGGTATCAGCCCCAGCATTTT CASSPKGYQPQHF
NA NA TRBJ2-1 TRBV4-2 13 TGTGCCAGCAGCCAAGCAGTCGGGAATGAGCAGTTCTTC CASSQAVGNEQFF
few NA TRBJ1-2 TRBV30 13 TGTGCCTGGAACGAGCAGGGAATTTTAGGCTACACCTTC CAWNEQGILGYTF
NA TRBD1 TRBJ2-7 TRBV7-6 14 TGTGCCAGCAGCTCGGGGACAGGGGGCCCCGAGCAGTACTTC CASSSGTGGPEQYF
NA TRBD2 TRBJ2-1 TRBV7-9 15 TGTGCCAGCAGCTCGACTAGCGGGTTTTACAATGAGCAGTTCTTC CASSSTSGFYNEQFF
few TRBD1 TRBJ1-2 TRBV28 14 TGTGCCAGCAGTACTGACAGGGCTAACTATGGCTACACCTTC CASSTDRANYGYTF
NA TRBD1 TRBJ1-6 TRBV2 14 TGTGCCAGCACCGCACAGGGGCCCCAGTCACCCCTCCACTTT CASTAQGPQSPLHF
NA NA TRBJ1-2 TRBV6-5 13 TGTGCCAGCAGTTACGGGGCAGTCTATGGCTACACCTTC CASSYGAVYGYTF
few NA TRBJ1-2 TRBV5-4 15 TGTGCCAGCAGCTTTCCCGGGAGGGGCCACTATGGCTACACCTTC CASSFPGRGHYGYTF
NA TRBD2 TRBJ2-4 TRBV4-1 14 TGCGCCAGCAGCCAAGATGGGGGGGGGTACATTCAGTACTTC CASSQDGGGYIQYF
few NA TRBJ2-3 TRBV4-1 17 TGCGCCAGCAGCCAAGATCCAAAAGCGGCAGACACAGATACGCAGTATTTT CASSQDPKAADTDTQYF
NA TRBD2 TRBJ2-2 TRBV19 19 TGTGCCCCCACGGGTACTAGCGGGACCTTCTTGGGGGGAACCGGGGAGCTGTTTTTT CAPTGTSGTFLGGTGELFF
few TRBD1 TRBJ1-1 TRBV25-1 15 TGTGCCAGCAGTGAAGGACAGGTTGCGAACACTGAAGCTTTCTTT CASSEGQVANTEAFF
NA TRBD2 TRBJ2-1 TRBV30 14 TGTGCCTGGTCTAGCGGGAGACCTCGCCATGAGCAGTTCTTC CAWSSGRPRHEQFF
NA NA TRBJ2-1 TRBV5-4 13 TGTGCCAGCAGCGGGGAGGCAGCAAATGAGCAGTTCTTC CASSGEAANEQFF
NA TRBD1 TRBJ1-1 TRBV5-1 17 TGCGCCAGCAGCTTGGCCACGGGAGGGGGCGTTGGTACTGAAGCTTTCTTT CASSLATGGGVGTEAFF
NA NA TRBJ2-7 TRBV27 14 TGTGCCAGCAGCGCACGGAGGGACGCCTACGAGCAGTACTTC CASSARRDAYEQYF
few NA TRBJ2-3 TRBV28 16 TGTGCCAGCAGTTTCATTAGGGCAGGGACTACAGATACGCAGTATTTT CASSFIRAGTTDTQYF
NA NA TRBJ2-1 TRBV6-1 14 TGTGCCAGCAGTGAGGCGGGACAGTCGGGAGAGCAGTTCTTC CASSEAGQSGEQFF
few NA TRBJ1-3 TRBV6-1 13 TGTGCCAGCAGCTCCCTTGGGGGGAACACCATATATTTT CASSSLGGNTIYF
NA TRBD1 TRBJ2-7 TRBV7-2 15 TGTGCCAGCAGCTTAGGGCAGGGGGCGACCTACGAGCAGTACTTC CASSLGQGATYEQYF
few TRBD1 TRBJ2-7 TRBV2 14 TGTGCCAGCAGGGGGGCAGGGGGAAACTACGAGCAGTACTTC CASRGAGGNYEQYF
NA NA TRBJ2-5 TRBV7-6 19 TGTGCCAGCAGCTTACCTCGGGCCCGAAGGACAACCTTACAAGAGACCCAGTACTTC CASSLPRARRTTLQETQYF
NA NA TRBJ2-7 TRBV11-3 15 TGTGCCAGCAGTCGGCGTGGACTAATAGTCCACGAGCAGTACTTC CASSRRGLIVHEQYF
NA NA TRBJ2-7 TRBV6-5 14 TGTGCCAGCAGCTTGGGCTACGGGGGATACGAGCAGTACTTC CASSLGYGGYEQYF
NA NA TRBJ2-3 TRBV30 13 TGTGCCTGGAGTGGGGAGCACACAGATACGCAGTATTTT CAWSGEHTDTQYF
few TRBD2 TRBJ2-7 TRBV11-3 15 TGTGCCAGCAGCTTATATAGCGGGAGTTTATCCGAGCAGTACTTC CASSLYSGSLSEQYF
few TRBD2 TRBJ2-7 TRBV7-2 14 TGTGCCAGCAGCTCTAGCGGGAGGGTTTACGAGCAGTACTTC CASSSSGRVYEQYF
NA TRBD1 TRBJ2-1 TRBV12-5 12 TGTGCTAGTGGACAGTTGGGACAGGGCCAGTTCTTC CASGQLGQGQFF
NA NA TRBJ2-6 TRBV7-9 13 TGTGCCAGCGAGGGCTCTGGGGCCAACGTCCTGACTTTC CASEGSGANVLTF
few NA TRBJ1-6 TRBV5-1 16 TGCGCCAGCAGCTTGGACCCCGGGACAATTAATTCACCCCTCCACTTT CASSLDPGTINSPLHF
once NA TRBJ1-5 TRBV28 14 TGTGCCAGCAGTCCGGACAGTAGCAATCAGCCCCAGCATTTT CASSPDSSNQPQHF